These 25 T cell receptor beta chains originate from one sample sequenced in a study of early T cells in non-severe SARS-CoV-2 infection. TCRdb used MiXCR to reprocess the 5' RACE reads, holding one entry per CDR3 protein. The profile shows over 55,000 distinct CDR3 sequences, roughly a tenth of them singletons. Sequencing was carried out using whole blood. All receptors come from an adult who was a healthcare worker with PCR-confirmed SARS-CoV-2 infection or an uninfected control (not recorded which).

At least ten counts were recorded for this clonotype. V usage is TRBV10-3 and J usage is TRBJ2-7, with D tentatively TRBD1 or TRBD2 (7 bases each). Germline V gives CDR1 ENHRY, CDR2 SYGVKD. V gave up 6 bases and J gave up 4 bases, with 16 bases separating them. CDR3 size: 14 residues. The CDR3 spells CAIRTTGREYEQYF. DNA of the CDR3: TGTGCCATCAGAACGACAGGGAGGGAGTACGAGCAGTACTTC.

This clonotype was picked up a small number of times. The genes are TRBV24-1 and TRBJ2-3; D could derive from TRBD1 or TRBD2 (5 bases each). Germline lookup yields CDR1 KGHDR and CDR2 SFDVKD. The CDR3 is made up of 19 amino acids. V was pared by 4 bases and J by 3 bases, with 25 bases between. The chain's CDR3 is CATSEPKVGAGKGTDTQYF. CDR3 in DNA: TGTGCCACCAGTGAACCGAAGGTCGGGGCAGGGAAGGGGACAGATACGCAGTATTTT.

The CDR3 DNA is TGTGCCAGCAGGAGCCTAGAGGGCACAGATACGCAGTATTTT. Amino acids: CASRSLEGTDTQYF. The J gene is TRBJ2-3, the V gene TRBV6-6; D not resolved. The CDR3 covers 14 residues. The ends were cut back, 6 bases at V and 1 base at J, with 11 bases in the middle. Germline CDR1 MNHNY, CDR2 SVGAGI (reference sequence).

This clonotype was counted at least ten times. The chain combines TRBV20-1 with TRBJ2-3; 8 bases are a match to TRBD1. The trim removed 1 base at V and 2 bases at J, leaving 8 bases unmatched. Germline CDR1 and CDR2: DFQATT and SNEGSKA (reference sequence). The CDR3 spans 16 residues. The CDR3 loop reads CSARVLGQGITDTQYF. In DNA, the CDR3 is TGCAGTGCTAGAGTACTCGGACAGGGTATCACAGATACGCAGTATTTT.

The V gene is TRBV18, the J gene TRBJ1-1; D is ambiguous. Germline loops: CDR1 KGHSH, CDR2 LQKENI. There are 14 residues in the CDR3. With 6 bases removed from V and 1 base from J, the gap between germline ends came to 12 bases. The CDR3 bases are TGTGCCAGCTCTCAAGAACAGACGAACACTGAAGCTTTCTTT. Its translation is CASSQEQTNTEAFF. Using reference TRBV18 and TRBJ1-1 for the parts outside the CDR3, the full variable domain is NAGVMQNPRHLVRRRGQEARLRCSPMKGHSHVYWYRQLPEEGLKFMVYLQKENIIDESGMPKERFSAEFPKEGPSILRIQQVVRGDSAAYFCASSQEQTNTEAFFGQGTRLTVV.

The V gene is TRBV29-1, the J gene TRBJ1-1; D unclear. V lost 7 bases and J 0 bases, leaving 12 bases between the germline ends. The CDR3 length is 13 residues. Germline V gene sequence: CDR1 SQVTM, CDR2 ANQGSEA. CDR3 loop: CSGAQAMNTEAFF. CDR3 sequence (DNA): TGCAGCGGAGCCCAGGCGATGAACACTGAAGCTTTCTTT.

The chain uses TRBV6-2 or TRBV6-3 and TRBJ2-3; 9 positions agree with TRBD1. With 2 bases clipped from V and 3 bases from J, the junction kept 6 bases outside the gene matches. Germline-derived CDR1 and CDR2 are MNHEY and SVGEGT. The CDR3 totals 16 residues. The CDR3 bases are TGTGCCAGCAGTTACGGCACGGACAGGGGTACAGATACGCAGTATTTT. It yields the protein CASSYGTDRGTDTQYF.

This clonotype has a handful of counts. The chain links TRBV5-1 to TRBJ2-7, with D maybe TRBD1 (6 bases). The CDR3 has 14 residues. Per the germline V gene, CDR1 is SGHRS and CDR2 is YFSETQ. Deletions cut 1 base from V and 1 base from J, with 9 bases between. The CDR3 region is CASSLTGISYEQYF. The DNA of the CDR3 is TGCGCCAGCAGCTTGACAGGGATATCCTACGAGCAGTACTTC.

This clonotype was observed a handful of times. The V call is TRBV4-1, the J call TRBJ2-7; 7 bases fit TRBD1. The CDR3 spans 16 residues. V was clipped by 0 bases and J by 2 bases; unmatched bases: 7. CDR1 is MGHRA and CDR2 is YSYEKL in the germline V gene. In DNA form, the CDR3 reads TGCGCCAGCAGCCAAGATAACGTACAGGGGACCTACGAGCAGTACTTC. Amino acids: CASSQDNVQGTYEQYF.

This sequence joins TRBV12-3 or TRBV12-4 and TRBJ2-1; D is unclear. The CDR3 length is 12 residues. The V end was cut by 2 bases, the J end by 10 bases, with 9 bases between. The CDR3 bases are TGTGCCAGCAGTTTATGGCTGGGGGAGCAGTTCTTC. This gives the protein CASSLWLGEQFF.

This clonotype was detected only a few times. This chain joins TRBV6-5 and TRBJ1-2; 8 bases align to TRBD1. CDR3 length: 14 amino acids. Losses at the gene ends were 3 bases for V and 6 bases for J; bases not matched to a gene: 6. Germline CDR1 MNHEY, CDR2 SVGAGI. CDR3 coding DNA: TGTGCCAGCAGTTATACAGGGGGAGGAGATGGCTACACCTTC. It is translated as CASSYTGGGDGYTF.

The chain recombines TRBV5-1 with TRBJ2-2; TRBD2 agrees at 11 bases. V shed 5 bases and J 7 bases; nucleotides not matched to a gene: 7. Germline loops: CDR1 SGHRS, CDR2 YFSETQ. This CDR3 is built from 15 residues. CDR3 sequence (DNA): TGCGCCAGCAGTTTGACTAGCGGGGCTTTCGGGGAGCTGTTTTTT. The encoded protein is CASSLTSGAFGELFF.

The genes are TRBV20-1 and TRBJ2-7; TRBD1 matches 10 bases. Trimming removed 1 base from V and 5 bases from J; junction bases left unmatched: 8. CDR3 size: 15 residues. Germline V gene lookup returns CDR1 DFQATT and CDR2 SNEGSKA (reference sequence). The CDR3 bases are TGCAGTGCTAGAGCTCCGGGACAGGGGTTCGACGAGCAGTACTTC. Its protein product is CSARAPGQGFDEQYF.

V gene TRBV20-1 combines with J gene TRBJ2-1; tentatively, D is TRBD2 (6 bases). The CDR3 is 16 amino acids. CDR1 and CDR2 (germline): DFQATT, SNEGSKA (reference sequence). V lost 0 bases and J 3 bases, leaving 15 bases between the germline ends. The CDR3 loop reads CSARDRTGVNYNEQFF. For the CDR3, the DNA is TGCAGTGCTAGAGATCGGACGGGAGTAAACTACAATGAGCAGTTCTTC.

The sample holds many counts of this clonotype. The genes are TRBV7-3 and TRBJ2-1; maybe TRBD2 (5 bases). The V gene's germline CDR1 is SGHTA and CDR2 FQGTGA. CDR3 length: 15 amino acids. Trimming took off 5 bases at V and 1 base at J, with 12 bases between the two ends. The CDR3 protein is CASSTERGSYNEQFF. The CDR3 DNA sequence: TGTGCCAGCAGCACAGAACGCGGGTCCTACAATGAGCAGTTCTTC.

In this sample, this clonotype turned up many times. This chain's CDR3 is CASSGEAGGFPEAFF. Here the CDR3 DNA reads TGTGCCAGCAGCGGGGAAGCAGGGGGCTTCCCTGAAGCTTTCTTT. The rearrangement links TRBV6-5 to TRBJ1-1, with 8 bases identical to TRBD1. CDR1 and CDR2 from the germline V gene are MNHEY and SVGAGI. The ends lost 6 bases at V and 6 bases at J; junction bases unmatched: 12. CDR3 size: 15 residues.

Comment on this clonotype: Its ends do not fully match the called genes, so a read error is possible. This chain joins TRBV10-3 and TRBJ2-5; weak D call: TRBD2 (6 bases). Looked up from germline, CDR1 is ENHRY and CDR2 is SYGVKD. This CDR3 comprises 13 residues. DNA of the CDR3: TGTGCCATCGGGACTCCGACCCAAGAGACCCGGTACTTC. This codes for CAIGTPTQETRYF.

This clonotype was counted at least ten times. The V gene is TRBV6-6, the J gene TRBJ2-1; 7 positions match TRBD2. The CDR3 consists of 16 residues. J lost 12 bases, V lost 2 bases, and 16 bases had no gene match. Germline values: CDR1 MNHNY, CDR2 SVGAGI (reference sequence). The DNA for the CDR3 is TGTGCCAGCAGTTACGGGGGAGGGCTAGGCCGACCGGGGCAGTTCTTC. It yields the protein CASSYGGGLGRPGQFF.

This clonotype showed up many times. CDR3 amino acids: CASTTGETGELFF. CDR3 coding DNA: TGTGCCAGCACCACGGGGGAGACCGGGGAGCTGTTTTTT. This chain joins TRBV6-5 and TRBJ2-2; TRBD2 might be the D (6 bases). Germline CDR1 MNHEY, CDR2 SVGAGI. Trimming removed 7 bases from V and 5 bases from J, with 11 bases in between. This CDR3 is 13 amino acids long.

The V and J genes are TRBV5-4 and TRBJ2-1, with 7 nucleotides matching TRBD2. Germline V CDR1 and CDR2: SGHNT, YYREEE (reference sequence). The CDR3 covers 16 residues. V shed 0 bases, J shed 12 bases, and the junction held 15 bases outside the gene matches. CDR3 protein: CASSLGVSGAAVGQFF. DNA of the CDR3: TGTGCCAGCAGCTTGGGGGTGAGCGGGGCTGCGGTAGGGCAGTTCTTC.

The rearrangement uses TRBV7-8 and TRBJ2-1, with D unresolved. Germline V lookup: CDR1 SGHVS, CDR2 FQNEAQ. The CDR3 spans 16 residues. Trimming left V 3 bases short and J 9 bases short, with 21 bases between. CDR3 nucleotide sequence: TGTGCCAGCAGCTTTAACTCAGATAGTCGGGTCGGTGAGCAGTTCTTC. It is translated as CASSFNSDSRVGEQFF.

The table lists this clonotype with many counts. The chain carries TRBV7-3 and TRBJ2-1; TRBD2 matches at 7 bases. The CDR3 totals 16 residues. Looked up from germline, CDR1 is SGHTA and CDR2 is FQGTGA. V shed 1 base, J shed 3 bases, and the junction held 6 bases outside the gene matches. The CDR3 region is CASSLNGAGVYNEQFF. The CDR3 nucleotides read TGTGCCAGCAGCTTAAATGGTGCGGGAGTCTACAATGAGCAGTTCTTC.

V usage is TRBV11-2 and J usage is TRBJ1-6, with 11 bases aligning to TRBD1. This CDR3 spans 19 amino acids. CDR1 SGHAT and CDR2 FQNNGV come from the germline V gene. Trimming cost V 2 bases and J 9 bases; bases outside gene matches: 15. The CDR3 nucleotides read TGTGCCAGCAGCTTAAGGGCTCCGGGACAGGGGGGTATCGGTTCACCCCTCCACTTT. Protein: CASSLRAPGQGGIGSPLHF.

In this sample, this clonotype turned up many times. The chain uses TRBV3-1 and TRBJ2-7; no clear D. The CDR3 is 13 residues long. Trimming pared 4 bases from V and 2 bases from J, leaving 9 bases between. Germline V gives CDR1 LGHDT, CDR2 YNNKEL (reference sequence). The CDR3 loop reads CASSLTSTYEQYF. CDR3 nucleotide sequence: TGTGCCAGCAGCCTCACGAGTACCTACGAGCAGTACTTC.

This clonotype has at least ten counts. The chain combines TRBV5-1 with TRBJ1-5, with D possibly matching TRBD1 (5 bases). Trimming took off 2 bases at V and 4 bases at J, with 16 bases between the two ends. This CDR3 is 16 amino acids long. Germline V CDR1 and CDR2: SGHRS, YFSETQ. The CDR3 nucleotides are TGCGCCAGCAGCTTTGGACCCCAAGGGGTAAATCAGCCCCAGCATTTT. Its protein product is CASSFGPQGVNQPQHF. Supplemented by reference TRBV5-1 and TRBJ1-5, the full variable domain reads KAGVTQTPRYLIKTRGQQVTLSCSPISGHRSVSWYQQTPGQGLQFLFEYFSETQRNKGNFPGRFSGRQFSNSRSEMNVSTLELGDSALYLCASSFGPQGVNQPQHFGDGTRLSIL.